This T cell receptor beta chain was profiled in a study of cytomegalovirus exposure and HLA in healthy donors. This CDR3 contains 16 residues. CDR1 is SGHRS, CDR2 YFSETQ, per germline. Trimming shortened V by 0 bases and J by 0 bases, and 12 bases separated the two germline ends. The PCR made use of 60 Vbeta and 13 Jbeta primers. Using immunoSEQ multiplex PCR, the repertoire was profiled, and TCRdb retains in-frame clones only, with some absent. The table has some 120,000 clones, 70% to 80% seen once. The sequence came from a man aged 40-49 years in good health and CMV-seronegative. The sample taken for sequencing was PBMCs. V usage is TRBV5-1 and J usage is TRBJ1-1; tentatively, D is TRBD1 (5 bases). CDR3: CASSLEGQGLNTEAFF. The CDR3 nucleotides are TGCGCCAGCAGCTTGGAGGGCCAGGGCCTGAACACTGAAGCTTTCTTT.